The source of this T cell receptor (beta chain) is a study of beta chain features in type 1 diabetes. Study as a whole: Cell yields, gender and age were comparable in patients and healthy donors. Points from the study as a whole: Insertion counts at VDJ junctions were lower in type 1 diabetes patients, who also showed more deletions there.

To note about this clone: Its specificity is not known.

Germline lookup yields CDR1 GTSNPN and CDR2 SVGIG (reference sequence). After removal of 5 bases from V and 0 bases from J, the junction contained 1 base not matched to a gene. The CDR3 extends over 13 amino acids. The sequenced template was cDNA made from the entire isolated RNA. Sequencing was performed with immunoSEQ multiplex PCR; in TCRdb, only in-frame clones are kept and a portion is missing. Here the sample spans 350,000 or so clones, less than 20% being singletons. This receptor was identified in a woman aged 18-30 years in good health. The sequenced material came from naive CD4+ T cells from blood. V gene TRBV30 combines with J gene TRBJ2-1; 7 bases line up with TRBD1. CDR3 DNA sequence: TGTGCCTGGGCAGGGGGCTCCTACAATGAGCAGTTCTTC. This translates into CAWAGGSYNEQFF.